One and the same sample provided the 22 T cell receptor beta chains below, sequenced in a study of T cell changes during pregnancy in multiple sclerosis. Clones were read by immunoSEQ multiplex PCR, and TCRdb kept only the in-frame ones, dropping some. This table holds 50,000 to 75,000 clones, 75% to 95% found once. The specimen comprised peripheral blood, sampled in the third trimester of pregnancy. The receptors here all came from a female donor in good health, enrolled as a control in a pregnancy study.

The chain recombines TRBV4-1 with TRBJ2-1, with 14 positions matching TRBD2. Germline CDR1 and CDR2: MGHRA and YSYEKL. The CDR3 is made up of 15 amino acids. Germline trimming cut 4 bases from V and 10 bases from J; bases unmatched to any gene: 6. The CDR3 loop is CASSPGTSGRGEQFF. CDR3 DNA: TGCGCCAGCAGCCCCGGGACTAGCGGGAGAGGGGAGCAGTTCTTC.

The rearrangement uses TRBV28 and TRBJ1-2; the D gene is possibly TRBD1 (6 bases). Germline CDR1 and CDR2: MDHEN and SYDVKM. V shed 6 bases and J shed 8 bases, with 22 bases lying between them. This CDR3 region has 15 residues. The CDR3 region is CASRSTGTNGVGYTF. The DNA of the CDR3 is TGTGCCAGCAGATCGACCGGGACAAACGGAGTGGGCTACACCTTC.

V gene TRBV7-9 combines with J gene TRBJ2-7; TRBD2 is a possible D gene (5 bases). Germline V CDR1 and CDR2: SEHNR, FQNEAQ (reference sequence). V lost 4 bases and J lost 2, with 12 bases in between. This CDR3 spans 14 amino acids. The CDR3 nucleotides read TGTGCCAGCAGCTCCAAGGTGGGAGCCTACGAGCAGTACTTC. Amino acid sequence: CASSSKVGAYEQYF.

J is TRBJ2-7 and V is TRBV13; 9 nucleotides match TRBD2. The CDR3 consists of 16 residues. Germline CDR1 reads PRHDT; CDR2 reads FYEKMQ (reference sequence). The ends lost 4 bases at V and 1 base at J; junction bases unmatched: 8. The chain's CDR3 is CASSSVKGLASYEQYF. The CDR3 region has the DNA TGTGCCAGCAGCTCCGTAAAGGGACTAGCTTCCTACGAGCAGTACTTC.

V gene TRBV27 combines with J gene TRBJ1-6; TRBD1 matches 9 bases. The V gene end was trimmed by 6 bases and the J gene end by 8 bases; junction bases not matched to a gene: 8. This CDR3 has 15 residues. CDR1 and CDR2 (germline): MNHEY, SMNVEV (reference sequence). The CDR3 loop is CASRLTGQGYSPLHF. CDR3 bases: TGTGCCAGCAGGCTGACGGGACAGGGCTATTCACCCCTCCACTTT.

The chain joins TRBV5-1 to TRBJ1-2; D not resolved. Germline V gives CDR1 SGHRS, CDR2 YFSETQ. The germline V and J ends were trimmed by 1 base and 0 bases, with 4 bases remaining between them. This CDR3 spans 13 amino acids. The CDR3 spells CASSLTANYGYTF. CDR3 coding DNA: TGCGCCAGCAGCTTGACAGCTAACTATGGCTACACCTTC.

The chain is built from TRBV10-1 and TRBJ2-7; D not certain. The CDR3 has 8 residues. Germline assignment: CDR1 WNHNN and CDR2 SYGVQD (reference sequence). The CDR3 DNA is TGCGTTCGGTACGAGCAGTACTTC. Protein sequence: CVRYEQYF.

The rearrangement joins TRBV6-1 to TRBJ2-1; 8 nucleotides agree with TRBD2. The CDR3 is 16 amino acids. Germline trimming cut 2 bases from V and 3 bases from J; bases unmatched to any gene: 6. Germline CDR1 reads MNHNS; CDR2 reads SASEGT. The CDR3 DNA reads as TGTGCCAGCAGTGAACATATAGCGGGGTACTACAATGAGCAGTTCTTC. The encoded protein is CASSEHIAGYYNEQFF.

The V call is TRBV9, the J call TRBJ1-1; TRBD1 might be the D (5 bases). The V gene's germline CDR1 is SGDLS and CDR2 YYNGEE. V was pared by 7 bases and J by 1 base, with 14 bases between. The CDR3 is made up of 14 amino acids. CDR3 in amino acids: CASLPRQTNTEAFF. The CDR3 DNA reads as TGTGCCAGCCTCCCCCGACAGACGAACACTGAAGCTTTCTTT.

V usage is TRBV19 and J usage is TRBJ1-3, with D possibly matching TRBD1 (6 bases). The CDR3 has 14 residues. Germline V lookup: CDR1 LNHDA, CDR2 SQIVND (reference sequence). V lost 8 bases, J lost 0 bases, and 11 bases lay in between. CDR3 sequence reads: CASCRGGSGNTIYF. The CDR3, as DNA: TGTGCCAGTTGTAGGGGGGGCTCTGGAAACACCATATATTTT.

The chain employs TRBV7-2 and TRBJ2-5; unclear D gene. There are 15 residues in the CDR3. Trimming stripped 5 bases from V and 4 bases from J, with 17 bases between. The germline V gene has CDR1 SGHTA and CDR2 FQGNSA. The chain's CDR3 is CASSPRVQQAETQYF. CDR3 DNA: TGTGCCAGCAGCCCGCGAGTCCAGCAGGCAGAGACCCAGTACTTC.

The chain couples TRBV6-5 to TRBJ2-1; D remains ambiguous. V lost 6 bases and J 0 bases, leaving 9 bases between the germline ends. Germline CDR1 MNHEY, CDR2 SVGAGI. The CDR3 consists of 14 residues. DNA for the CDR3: TGTGCCAGCAGCCGCGTTAGCTCCTACAATGAGCAGTTCTTC. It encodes CASSRVSSYNEQFF.

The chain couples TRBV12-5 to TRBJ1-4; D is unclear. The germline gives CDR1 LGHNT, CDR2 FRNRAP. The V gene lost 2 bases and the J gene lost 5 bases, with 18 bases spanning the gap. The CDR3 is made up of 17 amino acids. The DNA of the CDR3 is TGTGCTAGTGGTTTGCCGGATGTTAGCCCGGGGAATGAAAAACTGTTTTTT. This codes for CASGLPDVSPGNEKLFF.

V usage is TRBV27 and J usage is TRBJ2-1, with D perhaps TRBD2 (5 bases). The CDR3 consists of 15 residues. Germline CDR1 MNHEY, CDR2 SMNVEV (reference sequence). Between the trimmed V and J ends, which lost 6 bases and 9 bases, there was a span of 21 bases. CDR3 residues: CASSRYFGGWPEQFF. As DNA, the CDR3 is TGTGCCAGCAGCCGTTACTTCGGCGGGTGGCCTGAGCAGTTCTTC.

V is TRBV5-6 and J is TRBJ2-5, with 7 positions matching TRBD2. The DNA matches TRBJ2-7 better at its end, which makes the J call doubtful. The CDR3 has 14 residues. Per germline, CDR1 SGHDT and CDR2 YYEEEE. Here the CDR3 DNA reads TGTGCCAGCCATCCGCGGGAGAACTCCTACGAGCAGTACTTC. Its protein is CASHPRENSYEQYF.

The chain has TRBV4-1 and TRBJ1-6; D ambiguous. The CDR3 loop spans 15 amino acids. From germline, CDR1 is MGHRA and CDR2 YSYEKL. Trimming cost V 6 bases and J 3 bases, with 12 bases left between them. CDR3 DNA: TGCGCCAGCAGTCCGGTCCCCTACTATAATTCACCCCTCCACTTT. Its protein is CASSPVPYYNSPLHF.

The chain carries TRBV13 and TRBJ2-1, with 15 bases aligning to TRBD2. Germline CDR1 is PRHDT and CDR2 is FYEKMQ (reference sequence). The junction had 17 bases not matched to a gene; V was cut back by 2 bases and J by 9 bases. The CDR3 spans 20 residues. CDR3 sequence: CASSLYKRTSGRGIQGEQFF. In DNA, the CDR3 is TGTGCCAGCAGCTTATATAAGCGGACTAGCGGGAGGGGTATACAGGGTGAGCAGTTCTTC.

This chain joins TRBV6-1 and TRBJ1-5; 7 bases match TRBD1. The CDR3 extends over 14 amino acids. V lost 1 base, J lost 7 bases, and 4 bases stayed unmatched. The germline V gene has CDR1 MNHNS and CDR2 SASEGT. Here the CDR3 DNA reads TGTGCCAGCAGTGAAGGACAGGGACAGCAGCCCCAGCATTTT. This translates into CASSEGQGQQPQHF.

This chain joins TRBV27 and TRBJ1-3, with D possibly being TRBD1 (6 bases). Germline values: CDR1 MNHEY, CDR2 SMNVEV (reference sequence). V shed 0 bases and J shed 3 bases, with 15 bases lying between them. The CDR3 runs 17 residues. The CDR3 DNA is TGTGCCAGCAGTTTATCGAGGCGGGGGGCGAGTGGAAACACCATATATTTT. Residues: CASSLSRRGASGNTIYF.

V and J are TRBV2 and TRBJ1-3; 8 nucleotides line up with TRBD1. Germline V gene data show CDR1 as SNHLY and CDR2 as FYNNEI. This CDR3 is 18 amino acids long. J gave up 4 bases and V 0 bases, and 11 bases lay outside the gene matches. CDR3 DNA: TGTGCCAGCAGTGAAGCTAAAGATCGGACAGGGTTAGGAAACACCATATATTTT. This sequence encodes CASSEAKDRTGLGNTIYF. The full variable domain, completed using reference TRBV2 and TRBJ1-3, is EPEVTQTPSHQVTQMGQEVILRCVPISNHLYFYWYRQILGQKVEFLVSFYNNEISEKSEIFDDQFSVERPDGSNFTLKIRSTKLEDSAMYFCASSEAKDRTGLGNTIYFGEGSWLTVV.

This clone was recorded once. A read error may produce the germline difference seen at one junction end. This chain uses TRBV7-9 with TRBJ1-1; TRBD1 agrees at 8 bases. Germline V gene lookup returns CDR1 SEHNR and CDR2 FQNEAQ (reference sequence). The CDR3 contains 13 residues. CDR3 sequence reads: CASSLVEGQAPLF. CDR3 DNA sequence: TGTGCCAGCAGCTTAGTGGAGGGACAGGCCCCCCTCTTT. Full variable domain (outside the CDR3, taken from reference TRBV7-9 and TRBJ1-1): DTGVSQNPRHKITKRGQNVTFRCDPISEHNRLYWYRQTLGQGPEFLTYFQNEAQLEKSRLLSDRFSAERPKGSFSTLEIQRTEQGDSAMYLCASSLVEGQAPLFGQGTRLTVV.

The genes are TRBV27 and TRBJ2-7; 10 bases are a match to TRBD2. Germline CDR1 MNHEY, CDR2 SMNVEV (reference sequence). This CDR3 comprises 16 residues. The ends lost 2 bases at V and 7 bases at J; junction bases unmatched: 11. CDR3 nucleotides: TGTGCCAGCAGTTTAGTAGCGGGAGGCCCATTGGGGGAGCAGTACTTC. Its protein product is CASSLVAGGPLGEQYF.